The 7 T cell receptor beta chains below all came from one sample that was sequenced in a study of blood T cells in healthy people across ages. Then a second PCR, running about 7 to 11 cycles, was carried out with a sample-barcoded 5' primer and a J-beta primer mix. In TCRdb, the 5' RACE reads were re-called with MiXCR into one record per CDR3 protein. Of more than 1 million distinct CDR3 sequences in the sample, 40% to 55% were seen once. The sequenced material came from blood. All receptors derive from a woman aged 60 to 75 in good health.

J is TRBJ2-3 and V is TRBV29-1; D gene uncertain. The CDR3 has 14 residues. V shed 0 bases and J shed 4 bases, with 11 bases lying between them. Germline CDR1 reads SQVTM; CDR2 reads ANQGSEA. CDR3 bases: TGCAGCGTTGAAGAAGAAGCGAGGTCAGATACGCAGTATTTT. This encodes CSVEEEARSDTQYF.

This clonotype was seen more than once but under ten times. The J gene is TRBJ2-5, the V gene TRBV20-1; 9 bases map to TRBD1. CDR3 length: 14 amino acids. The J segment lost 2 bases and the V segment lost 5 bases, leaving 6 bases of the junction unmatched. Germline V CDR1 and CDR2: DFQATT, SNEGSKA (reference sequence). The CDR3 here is CSAGTGQGQETQYF. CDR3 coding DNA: TGCAGTGCTGGGACAGGGCAAGGACAAGAGACCCAGTACTTC.

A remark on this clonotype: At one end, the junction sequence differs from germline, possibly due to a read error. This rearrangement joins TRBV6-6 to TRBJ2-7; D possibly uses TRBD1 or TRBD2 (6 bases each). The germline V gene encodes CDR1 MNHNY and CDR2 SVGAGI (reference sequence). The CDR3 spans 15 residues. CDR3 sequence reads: CASRRQGGTKNIQCF. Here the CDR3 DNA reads TGTGCCAGCAGGCGGCAAGGGGGGACCAAAAACATTCAGTGCTTC.

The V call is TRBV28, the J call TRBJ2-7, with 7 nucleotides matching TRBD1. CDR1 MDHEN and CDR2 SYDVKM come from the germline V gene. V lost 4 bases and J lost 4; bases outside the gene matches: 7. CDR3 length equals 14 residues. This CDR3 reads CASSYRQGRYEQYF. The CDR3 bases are TGTGCCAGCAGTTATAGACAGGGCCGTTACGAGCAGTACTTC. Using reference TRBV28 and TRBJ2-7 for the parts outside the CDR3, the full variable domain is DVKVTQSSRYLVKRTGEKVFLECVQDMDHENMFWYRQDPGLGLRLIYFSYDVKMKEKGDIPEGYSVSREKKERFSLILESASTNQTSMYLCASSYRQGRYEQYFGPGTRLTVT.

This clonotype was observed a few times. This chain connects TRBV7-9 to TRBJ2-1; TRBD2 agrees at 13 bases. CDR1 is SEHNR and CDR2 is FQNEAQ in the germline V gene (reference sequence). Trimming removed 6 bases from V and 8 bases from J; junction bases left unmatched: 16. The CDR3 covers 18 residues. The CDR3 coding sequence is TGTGCCAGCAGACACCTCGGACTACTAGCGGGAGGGCACCATGAGCAGTTCTTC. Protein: CASRHLGLLAGGHHEQFF.

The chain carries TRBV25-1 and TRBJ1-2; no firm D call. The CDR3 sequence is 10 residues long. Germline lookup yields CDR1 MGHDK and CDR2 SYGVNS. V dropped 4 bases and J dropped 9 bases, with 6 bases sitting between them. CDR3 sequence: CASSGTSYTF. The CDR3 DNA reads TGTGCCAGCAGTGGGACGAGCTACACCTTC.

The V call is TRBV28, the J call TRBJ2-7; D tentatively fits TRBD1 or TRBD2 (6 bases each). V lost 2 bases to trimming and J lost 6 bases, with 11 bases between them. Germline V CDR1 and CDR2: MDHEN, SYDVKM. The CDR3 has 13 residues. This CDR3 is CASSLTGRSEQYF. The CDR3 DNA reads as TGTGCCAGCAGTTTAACAGGGAGGAGCGAGCAGTACTTC.